The 13 T cell receptor beta chains reported below all come from one sample, sequenced in a study of blood T cell repertoires in COVID-19. Libraries were prepared by immunoSEQ multiplex PCR; TCRdb keeps only in-frame clonotypes and omits some of them. This table holds roughly 200,000 clones, less than 85% found once. The source material was PBMCs or T cells enriched from blood (not recorded which). These receptors originate from a woman between 55 and 75 years old with acute COVID-19.

This clone was counted a single time. The rearrangement links TRBV7-2 to TRBJ1-2; perhaps TRBD1 as D (6 bases). The CDR3 totals 16 residues. V shed 3 bases and J shed 4 bases, with 18 bases lying between them. Germline V gene data show CDR1 as SGHTA and CDR2 as FQGNSA. Written as DNA, the CDR3 is TGTGCCAGCAGCTTCCCCCTCAAACAGGGTATCTATGGCTACACCTTC. It is translated as CASSFPLKQGIYGYTF.

The chain is built from TRBV7-2 and TRBJ1-3, with TRBD1 as a possible D gene (6 bases). V was shortened by 4 bases and J by 0 bases, with 10 bases between the two germline ends. Germline lookup yields CDR1 SGHTA and CDR2 FQGNSA. This CDR3 has 15 residues. CDR3 amino acids: CASSYTGTSGNTIYF. The CDR3 bases are TGTGCCAGCAGCTACACAGGGACCTCTGGAAACACCATATATTTT.

The V gene is TRBV3-1 (or the pseudogene TRBV3-2), the J gene TRBJ1-5; TRBD1 might be the D (6 bases). The CDR3 sequence is 19 residues long. Per the germline V gene, CDR1 is LGHDT and CDR2 is YNNKEL (reference sequence). Trimming stripped 1 base from V and 7 bases from J, with 26 bases between. The CDR3 DNA sequence: TGTGCCAGCAGCCAAGTCATCCGCCGGGGGGCCGATGCCCAACAGCCCCAGCATTTT. Its protein product is CASSQVIRRGADAQQPQHF.

This clone was recorded a few times. J is TRBJ2-1 and V is TRBV7-2; TRBD2 aligns across 7 bases. Germline CDR1 and CDR2: SGHTA and FQGNSA. V lost 6 bases, J lost 10 bases, and 9 bases stayed unmatched. There are 13 residues in the CDR3. The CDR3 coding sequence is TGTGCCAGCAGTTGGAGGACCGGGGGGGAGCAGTTCTTC. It codes for CASSWRTGGEQFF. Full variable domain (remainder filled in from reference TRBV7-2 and TRBJ2-1): GAGVSQSPSNKVTEKGKDVELRCDPISGHTALYWYRQSLGQGLEFLIYFQGNSAPDKSGLPSDRFSAERTGGSVSTLTIQRTQQEDSAVYLCASSWRTGGEQFFGPGTRLTVL.

This clone was observed a handful of times. The chain recombines TRBV19 with TRBJ2-7; tentative D call: TRBD1 (7 bases). V gave up 5 bases and J gave up 4 bases, with 24 bases separating them. The CDR3 runs to 17 residues. Germline CDR1 and CDR2: LNHDA and SQIVND (reference sequence). The CDR3 is CASSDGGGGKALYEQYF. DNA of the CDR3: TGTGCCAGTAGTGACGGAGGGGGCGGAAAGGCCTTATACGAGCAGTACTTC.

The genes are TRBV4-3 and TRBJ2-5, with 8 bases identical to TRBD2. Trimming removed 0 bases from V and 7 bases from J; junction bases left unmatched: 10. The germline gives CDR1 LGHNA, CDR2 YSLEER. This CDR3 region has 16 residues. The CDR3 reads CASSQELSGTRGTQYF. The CDR3 DNA is TGCGCCAGCAGCCAAGAATTATCCGGGACTAGGGGGACCCAGTACTTC.

This chain connects TRBV27 to TRBJ2-5; a weak D match, TRBD1 (6 bases). This CDR3 has 14 amino acids. Trimming pared 6 bases from V and 2 bases from J, leaving 13 bases between. Germline lookup yields CDR1 MNHEY and CDR2 SMNVEV (reference sequence). The DNA of the CDR3 is TGTGCCAGCAGCAGATTACAGGGACAAGAGACCCAGTACTTC. This gives the protein CASSRLQGQETQYF.

This sequence joins TRBV30 and TRBJ1-2; TRBD1 agrees at 8 bases. Germline loops: CDR1 GTSNPN, CDR2 SVGIG (reference sequence). With 4 bases clipped from V and 4 bases from J, the junction kept 8 bases outside the gene matches. The CDR3 has 14 residues. The DNA of the CDR3 is TGTGCCTGGACCGGTAGGGGACAGGTCTATGGCTACACCTTC. Translation: CAWTGRGQVYGYTF. Combining the CDR3 with reference TRBV30 and TRBJ1-2 gives the whole variable domain SQTIHQWPATLVQPVGSPLSLECTVEGTSNPNLYWYRQAAGRGLQLLFYSVGIGQISSEVPQNLSASRPQDRQFILSSKKLLLSDSGFYLCAWTGRGQVYGYTFGSGTRLTVV.

The chain combines TRBV30 with TRBJ1-3; possibly TRBD1 for D (5 bases). With 3 bases removed from V and 5 bases from J, the gap between germline ends came to 11 bases. Germline V gene lookup returns CDR1 GTSNPN and CDR2 SVGIG (reference sequence). The CDR3 covers 13 residues. In nucleotides, the CDR3 is TGTGCCTGGAGAGCAGGGTCCCGAAACACCATATATTTT. Encoded protein: CAWRAGSRNTIYF.

V and J are TRBV5-6 and TRBJ2-5, with 8 bases that match TRBD2. V dropped 2 bases and J dropped 2; count of bases not matched to a gene: 8. Germline CDR1 and CDR2: SGHDT and YYEEEE. The CDR3 loop spans 16 amino acids. The CDR3 here is CASSFRTGGLQETQYF. Written as DNA, the CDR3 is TGTGCCAGCAGCTTTCGGACGGGAGGGCTACAAGAGACCCAGTACTTC.

This chain joins TRBV28 and TRBJ1-1; maybe TRBD1 (5 bases). Germline V lookup: CDR1 MDHEN, CDR2 SYDVKM. The germline V and J ends were trimmed by 2 bases and 1 base, with 11 bases remaining between them. The CDR3 runs to 15 residues. CDR3 in DNA: TGTGCCAGCAGTTTACCAGGGTCCCAGAACACTGAAGCTTTCTTT. Translation gives CASSLPGSQNTEAFF.

The chain combines TRBV29-1 with TRBJ2-1; D gene unclear. CDR3 size: 13 residues. The V gene lost 4 bases and the J gene lost 5 bases, with 12 bases spanning the gap. Per the germline V gene, CDR1 is SQVTM and CDR2 is ANQGSEA. CDR3 coding DNA: TGCAGCGTTGTTACAGACACTCACAATGAGCAGTTCTTC. Its protein product is CSVVTDTHNEQFF.

V gene TRBV24-1 combines with J gene TRBJ1-3; D uncertain. The CDR3 runs to 14 residues. V lost 6 bases and J lost 0, with 8 bases in between. The germline V gene has CDR1 KGHDR and CDR2 SFDVKD. The CDR3 bases are TGTGCCACCAGTCGAGGATCCTCTGGAAACACCATATATTTT. Protein: CATSRGSSGNTIYF.